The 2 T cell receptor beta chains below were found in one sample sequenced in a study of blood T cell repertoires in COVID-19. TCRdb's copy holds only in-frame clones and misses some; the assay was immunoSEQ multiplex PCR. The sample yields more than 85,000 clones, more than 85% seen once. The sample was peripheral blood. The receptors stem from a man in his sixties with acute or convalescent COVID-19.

DNA of the CDR3: TGTGCCAGCAGTCTGGGGGAGCCAGCGGGATTTTCTGGGGCCAACGTCCTGACTTTC. Its translation is CASSLGEPAGFSGANVLTF. The chain links TRBV27 to TRBJ2-6; 7 bases line up with TRBD2. The CDR3 runs 19 residues. Germline CDR1 and CDR2: MNHEY and SMNVEV (reference sequence). The V gene end was trimmed by 5 bases and the J gene end by 1 base; junction bases not matched to a gene: 14.

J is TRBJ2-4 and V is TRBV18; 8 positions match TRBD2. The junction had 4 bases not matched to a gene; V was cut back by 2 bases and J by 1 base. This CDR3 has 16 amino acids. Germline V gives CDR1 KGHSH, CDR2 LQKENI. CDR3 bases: TGTGCCAGCTCACCAGTGACGGGGGGGGCCAAAAACATTCAGTACTTC. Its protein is CASSPVTGGAKNIQYF.